This is a list of T cell receptor beta chains from one sample in a study of blood T cell repertoires in COVID-19. The method was immunoSEQ multiplex PCR; TCRdb's version includes in-frame clones alone and lacks a portion of them. The table shows almost 250,000 clones, with around nine tenths occurring only once. The sequenced sample was PBMCs or T cells enriched from blood (not recorded which). The source is a woman in her 30s who had recovered from COVID-19. The CDR3 runs from the conserved cysteine through the conserved F or W. D genes are given only for firm matches. Not every row has a clone size; where given, it reads once, few, many or a size class.

size	V	J	D	CDR3	DNA
.	TRBV4-2	TRBJ1-1	.	CASSQVGLQGNTEAFF	TGTGCCAGCAGCCAAGTCGGGCTTCAGGGGAACACTGAAGCTTTCTTT
.	TRBV5-1	TRBJ2-7	TRBD2	CASSSTPGLAMHEQYF	TGCGCCAGCAGCTCCACACCGGGACTAGCGATGCACGAGCAGTACTTC
once	TRBV3-1/TRBV3-2	TRBJ2-1	TRBD2	CASRPFLAGRKVEQFF	TGTGCCAGCAGACCTTTTCTAGCGGGACGGAAGGTTGAGCAGTTCTTC
.	TRBV6-5	TRBJ2-3	.	CASDISASDTQYF	TGTGCCAGCGACATCTCAGCCTCAGATACGCAGTATTTT
.	TRBV28	TRBJ1-2	TRBD1	CASSTPGGSGYTF	TGTGCCAGCAGCACTCCAGGGGGGTCTGGCTACACCTTC
.	TRBV5-1	TRBJ2-2	.	CASSLEVARTGELFF	TGCGCCAGCAGCTTGGAGGTAGCACGGACCGGGGAGCTGTTTTTT
.	TRBV9	TRBJ2-2	TRBD2	CASSVFPGLAWRNTGELFF	TGTGCCAGCAGCGTTTTCCCGGGACTAGCGTGGAGGAACACCGGGGAGCTGTTTTTT
few	TRBV6-2/TRBV6-3	TRBJ1-1	.	CASSLQQRNTEAFF	TGTGCCAGCAGTTTACAACAGAGAAACACTGAAGCTTTCTTT
.	TRBV30	TRBJ1-2	.	CACPPERGNGYTF	TGTGCCTGCCCCCCCGAGCGGGGAAACGGCTACACCTTC
.	TRBV30	TRBJ1-2	TRBD1	CAWSIGTGGRYTF	TGTGCCTGGAGCATTGGGACAGGGGGACGCTACACCTTC
.	TRBV3-1/TRBV3-2	TRBJ1-2	.	CASSQDTTSHGYTF	TGTGCCAGCAGCCAAGACACTACTTCTCATGGCTACACCTTC
.	TRBV11-3	TRBJ1-1	TRBD1	CASSGRQGPRMAFF	TGTGCCAGCAGCGGGAGACAGGGTCCTCGAATGGCTTTCTTT
once	TRBV11-2	TRBJ1-3	TRBD1	CASRPMRQGAGNTIYF	TGTGCCAGCAGACCAATGAGACAGGGAGCTGGAAACACCATATATTTT
.	TRBV12-3/TRBV12-4	TRBJ1-5	.	CASSPRLNQPQHF	TGTGCCAGCAGTCCTCGACTAAATCAGCCCCAGCATTTT
once	TRBV11-3	TRBJ2-1	.	CASSQGPDSWTSYNEQFF	TGTGCCAGCAGCCAAGGCCCCGACTCCTGGACTTCCTACAATGAGCAGTTCTTC
.	TRBV28	TRBJ1-1	TRBD1	CASSLSDRATEAFF	TGTGCCAGCAGTTTGTCTGACAGGGCCACTGAAGCTTTCTTT
.	TRBV3-1/TRBV3-2	TRBJ2-3	.	CASSQGGVTQYF	TGTGCCAGCAGCCAAGGGGGCGTTACGCAGTATTTT
.	TRBV30	TRBJ2-7	TRBD1	CAWSIGQELYEQYF	TGTGCCTGGAGTATTGGACAGGAACTATACGAGCAGTACTTC
.	TRBV18	TRBJ1-4	TRBD1	CASSPPKAGGETEKLFF	TGTGCCAGCTCACCACCGAAGGCAGGGGGAGAAACTGAAAAACTGTTTTTT
.	TRBV18	TRBJ1-1	TRBD1	CASSLVGQGLREAFF	TGTGCCAGCTCACTAGTTGGACAGGGCCTTCGAGAAGCTTTCTTT
.	TRBV4-1	TRBJ1-1	.	CASSQEGASNTEAFF	TGCGCCAGCAGCCAAGAGGGGGCCTCGAACACTGAAGCTTTCTTT
.	TRBV18	TRBJ2-2	.	CASSPVRTTNTGELFF	TGTGCCAGCTCACCAGTCCGGACTACGAACACCGGGGAGCTGTTTTTT
.	TRBV19	TRBJ1-1	.	CASSINGMEAFF	TGTGCCAGTAGTATAAACGGGATGGAAGCTTTCTTT
.	TRBV3-1/TRBV3-2	TRBJ2-7	TRBD1	CASRKGTGTGAFYEQYF	TGTGCCAGCAGGAAAGGTACGGGAACAGGGGCTTTCTACGAGCAGTACTTC
.	TRBV6-1	TRBJ1-5	.	CASSEFMGGNQPQHF	TGTGCCAGCAGTGAATTTATGGGGGGGAATCAGCCCCAGCATTTT
.	TRBV4-3	TRBJ2-7	TRBD2	CASSRSGSSYEQYF	TGCGCCAGCAGCCGGAGCGGGAGCTCCTACGAGCAGTACTTC
.	TRBV13	TRBJ2-7	.	CASRNSPDNSYEQYF	TGTGCCAGTAGGAACAGCCCCGATAACTCCTACGAGCAGTACTTC
.	TRBV28	TRBJ1-2	TRBD1	CASSGATGDYGYTF	TGTGCCAGCAGTGGGGCGACAGGGGACTATGGCTACACCTTC
.	TRBV27	TRBJ1-5	.	CASSRTEGNQPQHF	TGTGCCAGCAGTCGTACAGAAGGCAATCAGCCCCAGCATTTT
.	TRBV9	TRBJ1-2	.	CASSVDQGWYGYTF	TGTGCCAGCAGCGTAGACCAGGGCTGGTATGGCTACACCTTC
.	TRBV18	TRBJ1-4	.	CASSPSGRQEKLFF	TGTGCCAGCTCACCGTCGGGTAGGCAAGAAAAACTGTTTTTT
.	TRBV5-1	TRBJ2-7	.	CASSLAGVKYTDEQYF	TGCGCCAGCAGCTTGGCCGGGGTAAAGTATACGGACGAGCAGTACTTC
.	TRBV10-1	TRBJ1-1	TRBD1	CASRPGQGLWIWTEAFF	TGCGCCAGCAGACCAGGACAGGGGTTGTGGATATGGACTGAAGCTTTCTTT
.	TRBV9	TRBJ2-3	TRBD1	CASRKGQGLGTDTQYF	TGTGCCAGCAGAAAGGGACAGGGCCTAGGCACAGATACGCAGTATTTT
.	TRBV28	TRBJ1-2	.	CASSLIQYVNYGYTF	TGTGCCAGCAGTTTGATCCAGTATGTTAACTATGGCTACACCTTC
.	TRBV28	TRBJ1-4	TRBD1	CASSLRPGQGWVKLFF	TGTGCCAGCAGTTTACGACCGGGACAGGGGTGGGTAAAACTGTTTTTT
once	TRBV9	TRBJ1-6	.	CASSVQGSPGTPLHF	TGTGCCAGCAGCGTTCAGGGGTCCCCCGGGACACCCCTCCACTTT
.	TRBV7-6	TRBJ1-1	.	CASSLLSLNTEAFF	TGTGCCAGCAGCTTATTGTCCTTGAACACTGAAGCTTTCTTT
once	TRBV3-1/TRBV3-2	TRBJ2-3	.	CASSQDFSQSTDTQYF	TGTGCCAGCAGCCAAGATTTCTCCCAGAGCACAGATACGCAGTATTTT
.	TRBV5-1	TRBJ2-5	TRBD1	CASSRNRGPSSQETQYF	TGCGCCAGCAGTCGCAACAGGGGGCCGTCGAGCCAAGAGACCCAGTACTTC
.	TRBV9	TRBJ1-3	TRBD1	CASSVRGQGASGNTIYF	TGTGCCAGCAGCGTAAGGGGACAGGGGGCCTCTGGAAACACCATATATTTT
.	TRBV7-6	TRBJ1-2	TRBD1	CASSPTGQASYGYTF	TGTGCCAGCAGCCCAACGGGACAGGCTTCCTATGGCTACACCTTC
.	TRBV5-1	TRBJ1-5	.	CASSLSPGGANQPQHF	TGCGCCAGCAGCTTGTCCCCGGGAGGGGCCAATCAGCCCCAGCATTTT
.	TRBV9	TRBJ1-1	.	CASSPDTQNTEAFF	TGTGCCAGCAGCCCAGACACGCAGAACACTGAAGCTTTCTTT
.	TRBV6-2/TRBV6-3	TRBJ2-1	.	CASSRSRGGNEQFF	TGTGCCAGCAGTCGATCCCGAGGGGGCAATGAGCAGTTCTTC
.	TRBV7-2	TRBJ2-7	TRBD2	CASSLTSGLQKRYEQYF	TGTGCCAGCAGCTTAACTAGCGGGCTACAAAAGCGGTACGAGCAGTACTTC
.	TRBV28	TRBJ1-6	.	CASARDTTNSPLHF	TGTGCCAGCGCCCGGGACACAACAAATTCACCCCTCCACTTT
.	TRBV4-3	TRBJ1-5	.	CASSRNREVGDQPQHF	TGCGCCAGCAGCCGCAACAGGGAAGTGGGCGATCAGCCCCAGCATTTT
.	TRBV30	TRBJ2-1	TRBD1	CAWGTGSMNEQFF	TGTGCCTGGGGGACAGGGTCTATGAATGAGCAGTTCTTC
once	TRBV5-5	TRBJ1-1	.	CASRLTSNTEAFF	TGTGCCAGCAGGCTCACATCGAACACTGAAGCTTTCTTT
.	TRBV27	TRBJ1-1	.	CASRRRFSGEFITFF	TGTGCCAGCAGACGTCGGTTCTCAGGGGAATTCATAACTTTCTTT
.	TRBV7-2	TRBJ1-2	.	CASSFLSGAVDYGYTF	TGTGCCAGCAGCTTTTTATCAGGGGCAGTTGACTATGGCTACACCTTC
.	TRBV5-1	TRBJ2-1	TRBD2	CASTKLAGVDNEQFF	TGCGCCAGCACCAAACTAGCGGGAGTCGACAATGAGCAGTTCTTC
.	TRBV6-5	TRBJ2-2	.	CASSYSRGHTGELFF	TGTGCCAGCAGTTACTCTCGGGGTCACACCGGGGAGCTGTTTTTT
.	TRBV6-5	TRBJ2-5	.	CASLPRGQETQYF	TGTGCCAGCCTTCCCAGGGGTCAAGAGACCCAGTACTTC
.	TRBV11-3	TRBJ2-2	TRBD1	CASSLGQGASTGELFF	TGTGCCAGCAGCTTAGGACAGGGGGCCAGCACCGGGGAGCTGTTTTTT
once	TRBV9	TRBJ2-2	TRBD2	CASSVTLAGTTGELFF	TGTGCCAGCAGCGTAACTCTAGCGGGAACCACCGGGGAGCTGTTTTTT